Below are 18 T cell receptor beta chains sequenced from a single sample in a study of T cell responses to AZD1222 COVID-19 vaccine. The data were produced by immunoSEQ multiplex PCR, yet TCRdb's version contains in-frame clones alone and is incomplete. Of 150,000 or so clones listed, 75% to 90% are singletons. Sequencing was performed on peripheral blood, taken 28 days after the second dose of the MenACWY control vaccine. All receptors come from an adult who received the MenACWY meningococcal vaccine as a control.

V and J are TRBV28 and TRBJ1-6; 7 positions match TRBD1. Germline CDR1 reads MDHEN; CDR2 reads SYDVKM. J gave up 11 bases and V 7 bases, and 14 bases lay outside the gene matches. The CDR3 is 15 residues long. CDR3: CASISRTGSGAPLHF. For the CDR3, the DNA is TGTGCCAGCATCTCACGGACAGGCTCAGGAGCACCCCTCCACTTT.

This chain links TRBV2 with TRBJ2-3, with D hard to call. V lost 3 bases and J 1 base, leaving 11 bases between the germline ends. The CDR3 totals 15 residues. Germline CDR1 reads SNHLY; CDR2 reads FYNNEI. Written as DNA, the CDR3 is TGTGCCAGCAGTGATGGTCTTACCGGCACAGATACGCAGTATTTT. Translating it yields CASSDGLTGTDTQYF.

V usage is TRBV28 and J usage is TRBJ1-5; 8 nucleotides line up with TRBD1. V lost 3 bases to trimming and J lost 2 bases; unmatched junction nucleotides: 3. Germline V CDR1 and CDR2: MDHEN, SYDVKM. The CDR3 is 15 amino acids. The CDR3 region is CASSFGDRRNQPQHF. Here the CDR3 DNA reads TGTGCCAGCAGTTTCGGGGACAGGCGCAATCAGCCCCAGCATTTT. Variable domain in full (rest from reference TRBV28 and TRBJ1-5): DVKVTQSSRYLVKRTGEKVFLECVQDMDHENMFWYRQDPGLGLRLIYFSYDVKMKEKGDIPEGYSVSREKKERFSLILESASTNQTSMYLCASSFGDRRNQPQHFGDGTRLSIL.

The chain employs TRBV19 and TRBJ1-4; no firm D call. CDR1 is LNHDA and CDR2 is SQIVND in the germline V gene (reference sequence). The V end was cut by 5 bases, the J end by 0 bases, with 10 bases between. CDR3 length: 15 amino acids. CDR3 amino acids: CASSGPGATNEKLFF. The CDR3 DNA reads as TGTGCCAGTAGTGGGCCCGGGGCAACTAATGAAAAACTGTTTTTT.

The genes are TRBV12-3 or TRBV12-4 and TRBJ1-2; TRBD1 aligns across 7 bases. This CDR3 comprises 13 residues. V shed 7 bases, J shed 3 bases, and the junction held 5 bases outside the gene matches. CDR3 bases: TGTGCCAGCACCGAGGGGGCAGACTATGGCTACACCTTC. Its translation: CASTEGADYGYTF.

This chain's CDR3 is CAWEGAGSYEQYF. CDR3 DNA sequence: TGTGCCTGGGAGGGGGCTGGGTCCTACGAGCAGTACTTC. The rearrangement uses TRBV30 and TRBJ2-7; 7 positions match TRBD1. The CDR3 is 13 residues long. Trimming at V came to 5 bases and at J to 1 base, leaving 5 bases not matched to a gene. Germline V CDR1 and CDR2: GTSNPN, SVGIG (reference sequence).

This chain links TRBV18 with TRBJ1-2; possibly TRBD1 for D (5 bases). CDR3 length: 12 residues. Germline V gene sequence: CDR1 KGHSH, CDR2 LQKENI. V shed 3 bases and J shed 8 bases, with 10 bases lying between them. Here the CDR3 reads CASSPGQGGYTF. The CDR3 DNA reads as TGTGCCAGCTCACCCGGACAAGGAGGCTACACCTTC.

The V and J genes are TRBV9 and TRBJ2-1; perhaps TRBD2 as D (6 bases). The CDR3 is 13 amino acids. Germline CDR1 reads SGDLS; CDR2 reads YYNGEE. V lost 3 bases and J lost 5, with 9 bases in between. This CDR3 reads CASSAGSHNEQFF. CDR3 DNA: TGTGCCAGCAGCGCCGGGAGCCACAATGAGCAGTTCTTC.

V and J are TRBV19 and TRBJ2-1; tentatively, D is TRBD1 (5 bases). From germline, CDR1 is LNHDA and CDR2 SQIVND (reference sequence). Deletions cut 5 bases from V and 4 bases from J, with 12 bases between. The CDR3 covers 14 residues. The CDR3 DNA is TGTGCCAGTAGTCCCCCACAGGAGTACAATGAGCAGTTCTTC. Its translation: CASSPPQEYNEQFF.

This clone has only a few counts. The CDR3 region has the DNA TGTGCCACTATGGGGCAATCGGGGAAGAACTATGGCTACACCTTC. It is translated as CATMGQSGKNYGYTF. The chain links TRBV28 to TRBJ1-2; D possibly corresponds to TRBD1 (5 bases). The V gene's germline CDR1 is MDHEN and CDR2 SYDVKM. The CDR3 runs 15 residues. V was trimmed by 10 bases and J by 2 bases, leaving 20 bases between them.

This CDR3 is CASSPLMLEHRSGNTIYF. CDR3 DNA: TGTGCCAGCAGCCCCCTTATGTTGGAACACCGCTCTGGAAACACCATATATTTT. The rearrangement uses TRBV6-2 or TRBV6-3 and TRBJ1-3; D gene unclear. The CDR3 length is 18 residues. CDR1 and CDR2 from the germline V gene are MNHEY and SVGEGT. The V end lost 6 bases, the J end lost 0 bases, and 21 bases lay between the germline ends.

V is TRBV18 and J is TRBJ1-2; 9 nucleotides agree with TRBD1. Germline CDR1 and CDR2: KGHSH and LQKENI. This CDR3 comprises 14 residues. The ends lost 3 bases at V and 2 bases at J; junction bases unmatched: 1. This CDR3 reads CASSPDRGNYGYTF. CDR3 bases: TGTGCCAGCTCACCCGACAGGGGGAACTATGGCTACACCTTC.

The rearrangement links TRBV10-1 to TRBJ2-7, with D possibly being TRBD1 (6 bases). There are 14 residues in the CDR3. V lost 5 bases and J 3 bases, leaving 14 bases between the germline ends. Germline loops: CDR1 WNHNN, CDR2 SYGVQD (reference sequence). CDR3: CASSLGATFYEQYF. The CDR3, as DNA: TGCGCCAGCAGTCTGGGGGCGACTTTCTACGAGCAGTACTTC.

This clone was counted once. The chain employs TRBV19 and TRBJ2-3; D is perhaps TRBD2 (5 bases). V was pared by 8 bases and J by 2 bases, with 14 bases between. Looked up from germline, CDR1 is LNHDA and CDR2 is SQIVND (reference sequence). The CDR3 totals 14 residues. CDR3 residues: CASCQAAATDTQYF. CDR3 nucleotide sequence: TGTGCCAGTTGTCAAGCGGCAGCCACAGATACGCAGTATTTT. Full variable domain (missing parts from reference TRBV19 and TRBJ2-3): DGGITQSPKYLFRKEGQNVTLSCEQNLNHDAMYWYRQDPGQGLRLIYYSQIVNDFQKGDIAEGYSVSREKKESFPLTVTSAQKNPTAFYLCASCQAAATDTQYFGPGTRLTVL.

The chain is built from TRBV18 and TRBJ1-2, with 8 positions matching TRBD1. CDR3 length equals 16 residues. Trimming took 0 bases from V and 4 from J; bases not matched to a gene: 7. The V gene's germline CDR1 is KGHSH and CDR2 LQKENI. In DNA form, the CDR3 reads TGTGCCAGCTCACCACCGGGGTCGGGACAGGTCTATGGCTACACCTTC. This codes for CASSPPGSGQVYGYTF. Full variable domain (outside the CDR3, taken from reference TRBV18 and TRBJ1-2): NAGVMQNPRHLVRRRGQEARLRCSPMKGHSHVYWYRQLPEEGLKFMVYLQKENIIDESGMPKERFSAEFPKEGPSILRIQQVVRGDSAAYFCASSPPGSGQVYGYTFGSGTRLTVV.

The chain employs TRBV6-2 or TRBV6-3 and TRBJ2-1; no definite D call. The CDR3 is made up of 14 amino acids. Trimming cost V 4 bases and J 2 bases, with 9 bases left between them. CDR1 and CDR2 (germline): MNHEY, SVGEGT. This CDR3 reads CASSSGAPYNEQFF. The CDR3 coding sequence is TGTGCCAGCAGTTCGGGCGCCCCCTACAATGAGCAGTTCTTC.

CDR3 region: CASSFLQGQPQHF. The DNA for the CDR3 is TGTGCCAGCAGTTTCCTACAGGGGCAGCCCCAGCATTTT. The chain links TRBV28 to TRBJ1-5, with 7 nucleotides matching TRBD1. This CDR3 is 13 amino acids long. With V trimmed by 3 bases and J by 7 bases, 3 bases remained unmatched. The V gene's germline CDR1 is MDHEN and CDR2 SYDVKM.

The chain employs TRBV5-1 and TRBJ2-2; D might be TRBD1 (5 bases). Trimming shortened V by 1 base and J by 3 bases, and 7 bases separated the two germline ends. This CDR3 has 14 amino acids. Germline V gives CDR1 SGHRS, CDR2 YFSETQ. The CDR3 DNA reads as TGCGCCAGCAGCTTGATCAGGGACACCGGGGAGCTGTTTTTT. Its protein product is CASSLIRDTGELFF. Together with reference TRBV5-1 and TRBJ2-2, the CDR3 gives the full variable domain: KAGVTQTPRYLIKTRGQQVTLSCSPISGHRSVSWYQQTPGQGLQFLFEYFSETQRNKGNFPGRFSGRQFSNSRSEMNVSTLELGDSALYLCASSLIRDTGELFFGEGSRLTVL.